The TCR beta chain described here comes from a study of cytomegalovirus exposure and HLA in healthy donors. Points from the study as a whole: Most TCR beta V segments were productive about 87% or about 30% of the time in an earlier analysis.

Points on this clone: Its antigen is undetermined.

The germline V gene encodes CDR1 SNHLY and CDR2 FYNNEI. Trimming removed 7 bases from V and 7 bases from J; junction bases left unmatched: 9. This CDR3 is 15 amino acids long. 60 Vbeta and 13 Jbeta primers were used in PCR. TCRdb keeps only in-frame clones here, not all; method: immunoSEQ multiplex PCR. The table lists 160,000 or so clones, roughly 85% of them singletons. The sequencing input was PBMCs. The chain links TRBV2 to TRBJ2-1; TRBD1 aligns across 11 bases. This sequence was found in a man aged 40-49 years in good health and CMV-seronegative. CDR3 region: CASTSWTGGGNEQFF. In nucleotides, the CDR3 is TGTGCCAGCACTAGCTGGACAGGGGGCGGGAATGAGCAGTTCTTC.